One sample yielded the 15 T cell receptor beta chains listed below, sequenced in a study of CD8+ T cells in alopecia areata. Investigators isolated RNA and reverse transcribed it into cDNA to act as the sequencing template. Assay used: immunoSEQ multiplex PCR; TCRdb lists only in-frame clones, some missing. Seen here are roughly 20,000 clones, roughly three fifths observed once, and the top ten hold 4.5%. CD25+CD127- cells were sorted from CD4+ cells in a few patients. Sequencing was done on a sample of CD4+ Tregs sorted from blood. The receptors derive from a human donor with alopecia areata.

In this sample, this clone turned up a few times. This chain connects TRBV5-1 to TRBJ2-1, with no clear D. The germline gives CDR1 SGHRS, CDR2 YFSETQ. The CDR3 totals 14 residues. The ends were cut back, 3 bases at V and 2 bases at J, with 9 bases in the middle. CDR3 sequence (DNA): TGCGCCAGCAGCTCCCGAGGTCCCTACAATGAGCAGTTCTTC. Residues: CASSSRGPYNEQFF. The full variable domain, completed using reference TRBV5-1 and TRBJ2-1, is KAGVTQTPRYLIKTRGQQVTLSCSPISGHRSVSWYQQTPGQGLQFLFEYFSETQRNKGNFPGRFSGRQFSNSRSEMNVSTLELGDSALYLCASSSRGPYNEQFFGPGTRLTVL.

The chain carries TRBV15 and TRBJ2-5; TRBD1 aligns across 8 bases. V shed 5 bases and J 1 base; nucleotides not matched to a gene: 3. Germline CDR1 LNHNV, CDR2 YYDKDF (reference sequence). The CDR3 spans 14 residues. The CDR3, as DNA: TGTGCCACCAGCCAGGGGGCTGGCCAAGAGACCCAGTACTTC. Its protein is CATSQGAGQETQYF.

The genes are TRBV6-1 and TRBJ1-4, with TRBD1 matching 8 bases. CDR1 is MNHNS, CDR2 SASEGT, per germline. The J segment lost 5 bases and the V segment lost 6 bases, leaving 8 bases of the junction unmatched. The CDR3 is made up of 15 amino acids. The DNA for the CDR3 is TGTGCCAGCAGCCACGGACAGGGACGGAATGAAAAACTGTTTTTT. This translates into CASSHGQGRNEKLFF.

V is TRBV7-9 and J is TRBJ1-3; D is uncertain. The CDR3 has 14 residues. CDR1 SEHNR and CDR2 FQNEAQ come from the germline V gene (reference sequence). Trimming pared 4 bases from V and 0 bases from J, leaving 7 bases between. The CDR3 region has the DNA TGTGCCAGCAGCTCCCTGGTCTCTGGAAACACCATATATTTT. The encoded protein is CASSSLVSGNTIYF.

Written as DNA, the CDR3 is TGTGCCAGCAGCTTAGCCCGACGGGATAACAATGAGCAGTTCTTC. Translated, it gives CASSLARRDNNEQFF. This sequence joins TRBV7-2 and TRBJ2-1; D may be TRBD2 (5 bases). The CDR3 loop spans 15 amino acids. Trimming took off 0 bases at V and 5 bases at J, with 11 bases between the two ends. Germline V gene data show CDR1 as SGHTA and CDR2 as FQGNSA.

This clone was recorded once. This chain connects TRBV28 to TRBJ2-5; D tentatively reads TRBD1 or TRBD2 (5 bases each). The CDR3 is 13 residues long. The V and J ends lost 3 bases and 4 bases respectively, with 9 bases between them. CDR1 is MDHEN, CDR2 SYDVKM, per germline. The CDR3 loop is CASSLRGAETQYF. CDR3 nucleotide sequence: TGTGCCAGCAGTTTGCGAGGGGCAGAGACCCAGTACTTC.

The chain joins TRBV10-3 to TRBJ2-3; D is unresolved. V lost 5 bases, J lost 4 bases, and 4 bases lay in between. The CDR3 length is 11 residues. Germline lookup yields CDR1 ENHRY and CDR2 SYGVKD. CDR3 amino acids: CAISWADTQYF. CDR3 in DNA: TGTGCCATCAGTTGGGCAGATACGCAGTATTTT.

This sequence joins TRBV10-3 and TRBJ1-1; D remains ambiguous. Trimming stripped 4 bases from V and 1 base from J, with 7 bases between. From germline, CDR1 is ENHRY and CDR2 SYGVKD. The CDR3 loop spans 13 amino acids. Here the CDR3 reads CAISGGQNTEAFF. In DNA, the CDR3 is TGTGCCATCAGTGGCGGTCAGAACACTGAAGCTTTCTTT.

The chain couples TRBV2 to TRBJ1-4, with 10 bases that match TRBD1. The J segment lost 4 bases and the V segment lost 4 bases, leaving 3 bases of the junction unmatched. CDR3 length: 15 residues. Germline V gives CDR1 SNHLY, CDR2 FYNNEI. The CDR3 coding sequence is TGTGCCAGCAGTGGACAGGGGGCGGGTAATGAAAAACTGTTTTTT. Translation: CASSGQGAGNEKLFF.

Worth noting for this clone: This CDR3 fails to terminate in the conserved phenylalanine or tryptophan, so it likely reflects a read error. The chain recombines TRBV9 with TRBJ2-7, with a weak D call TRBD2 (6 bases). The CDR3 extends over 15 amino acids. Trimming shortened V by 4 bases and J by 3 bases, and 17 bases separated the two germline ends. From germline, CDR1 is SGDLS and CDR2 YYNGEE. The CDR3 loop reads CASSSHPGLGYEQYL. The CDR3 DNA reads as TGTGCCAGCAGCTCTCACCCGGGACTTGGCTACGAGCAGTACCTC.

The chain carries TRBV7-9 and TRBJ2-1, with 9 bases aligning to TRBD1. Germline values: CDR1 SEHNR, CDR2 FQNEAQ (reference sequence). V was clipped by 5 bases and J by 8 bases; unmatched bases: 10. The length of the CDR3 is 15 residues. The CDR3 loop reads CASSLRQGGSDEQFF. The CDR3 nucleotides read TGTGCCAGCAGCCTACGACAGGGGGGTAGCGATGAGCAGTTCTTC.

The sample holds a few counts of this clone. The chain uses TRBV18 and TRBJ2-2, with D unresolved. The length of the CDR3 is 15 residues. The V end was cut by 1 base, the J end by 9 bases, with 15 bases between. Germline V gene sequence: CDR1 KGHSH, CDR2 LQKENI. CDR3 loop: CASSPRVPTGRELFF. The CDR3 DNA follows: TGTGCCAGCTCACCACGCGTCCCGACCGGGCGGGAGCTGTTTTTT.

The chain carries TRBV5-1 and TRBJ2-5; D call uncertain. The CDR3 length is 16 residues. Looked up from germline, CDR1 is SGHRS and CDR2 is YFSETQ. Trimming took off 0 bases at V and 2 bases at J, with 14 bases between the two ends. CDR3 residues: CASSLGVRQEQETQYF. The CDR3 DNA reads as TGCGCCAGCAGCTTGGGTGTTCGTCAGGAGCAAGAGACCCAGTACTTC.

The table lists this clone with a count of one. This rearrangement joins TRBV9 to TRBJ2-5; D not certain. V lost 3 bases and J lost 4, with 13 bases in between. The length of the CDR3 is 14 residues. Germline CDR1 SGDLS, CDR2 YYNGEE. The CDR3 sequence is CASSERGPGETQYF. In nucleotides, the CDR3 is TGTGCCAGCAGCGAGCGTGGGCCAGGAGAGACCCAGTACTTC.

This sequence joins TRBV30 and TRBJ2-3; D unclear. V was clipped by 0 bases and J by 6 bases, with 10 bases between them. The CDR3 sequence is 13 residues long. Germline CDR1 GTSNPN, CDR2 SVGIG (reference sequence). The CDR3 region has the DNA TGTGCCTGGAGTGTACGGCAGTCCGATACGCAGTATTTT. It codes for CAWSVRQSDTQYF.